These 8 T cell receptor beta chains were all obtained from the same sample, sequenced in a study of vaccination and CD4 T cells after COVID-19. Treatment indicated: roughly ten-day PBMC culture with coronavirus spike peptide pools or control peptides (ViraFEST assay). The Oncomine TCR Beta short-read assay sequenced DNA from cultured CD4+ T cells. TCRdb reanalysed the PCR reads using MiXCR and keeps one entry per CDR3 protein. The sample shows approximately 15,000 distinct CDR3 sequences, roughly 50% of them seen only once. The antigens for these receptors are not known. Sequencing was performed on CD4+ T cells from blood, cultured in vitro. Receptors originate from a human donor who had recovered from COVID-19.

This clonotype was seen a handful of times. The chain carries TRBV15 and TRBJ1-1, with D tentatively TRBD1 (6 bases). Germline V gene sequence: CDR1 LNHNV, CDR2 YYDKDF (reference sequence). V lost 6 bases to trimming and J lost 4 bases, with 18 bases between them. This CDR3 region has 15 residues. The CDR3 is CATRRQGRVATEAFF. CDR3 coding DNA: TGTGCCACCAGGCGGCAGGGGCGGGTGGCCACTGAAGCTTTCTTT.

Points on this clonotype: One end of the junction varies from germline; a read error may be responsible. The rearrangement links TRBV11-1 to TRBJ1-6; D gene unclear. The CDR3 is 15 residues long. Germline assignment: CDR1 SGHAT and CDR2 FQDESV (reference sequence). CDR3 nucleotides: TGTGCCAGCAGCTTAGATCGACGGTATAATTCATCCCTCCACTTT. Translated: CASSLDRRYNSSLHF.

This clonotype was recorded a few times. The CDR3 DNA reads TGCAGTGCCTCAACCGGGGACCCCAATCAGCCCCAGCATTTT. Its translation: CSASTGDPNQPQHF. This sequence joins TRBV20-1 and TRBJ1-5; a weak D match, TRBD1 (5 bases). CDR1 and CDR2 (germline): DFQATT, SNEGSKA (reference sequence). This CDR3 comprises 14 residues. V was pared by 6 bases and J by 3 bases, with 15 bases between.

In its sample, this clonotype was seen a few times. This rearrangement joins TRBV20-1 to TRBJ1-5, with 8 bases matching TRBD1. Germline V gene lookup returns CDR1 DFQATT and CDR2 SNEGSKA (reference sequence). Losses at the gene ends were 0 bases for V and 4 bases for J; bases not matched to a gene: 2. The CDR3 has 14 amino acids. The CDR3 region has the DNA TGCAGTGCTAGAGAAACAGGGGGAAATCAGCCCCAGCATTTT. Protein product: CSARETGGNQPQHF.

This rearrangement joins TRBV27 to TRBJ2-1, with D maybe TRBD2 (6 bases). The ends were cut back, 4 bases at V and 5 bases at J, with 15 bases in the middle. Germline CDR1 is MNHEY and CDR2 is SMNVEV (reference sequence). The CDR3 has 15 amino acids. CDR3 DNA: TGTGCCAGCAGTTCGACCGGGAGATACCACAATGAGCAGTTCTTC. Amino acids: CASSSTGRYHNEQFF.

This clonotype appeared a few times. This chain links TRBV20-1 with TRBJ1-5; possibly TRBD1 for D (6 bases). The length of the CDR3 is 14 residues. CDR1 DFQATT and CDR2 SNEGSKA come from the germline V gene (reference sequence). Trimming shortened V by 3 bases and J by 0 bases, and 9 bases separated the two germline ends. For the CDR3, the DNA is TGCAGTGCTAGCAGGGGAAATAGCAATCAGCCCCAGCATTTT. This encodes CSASRGNSNQPQHF.

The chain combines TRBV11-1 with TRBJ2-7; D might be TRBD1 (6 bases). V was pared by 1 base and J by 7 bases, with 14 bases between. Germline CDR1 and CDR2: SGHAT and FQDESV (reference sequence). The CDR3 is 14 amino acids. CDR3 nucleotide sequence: TGTGCCAGCAGCTTAGGGCAGGGGATAAGGGAGCAGTACTTC. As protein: CASSLGQGIREQYF. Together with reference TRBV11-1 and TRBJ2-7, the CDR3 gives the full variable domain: EAEVAQSPRYKITEKSQAVAFWCDPISGHATLYWYRQILGQGPELLVQFQDESVVDDSQLPKDRFSAERLKGVDSTLKIQPAELGDSAMYLCASSLGQGIREQYFGPGTRLTVT.

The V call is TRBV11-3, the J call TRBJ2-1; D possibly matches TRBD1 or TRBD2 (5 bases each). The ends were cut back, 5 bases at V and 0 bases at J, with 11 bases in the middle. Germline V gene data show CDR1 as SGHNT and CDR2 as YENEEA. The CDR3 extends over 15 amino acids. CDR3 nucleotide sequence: TGTGCCAGCAGCCGTGGGACGGCCTCCTACAATGAGCAGTTCTTC. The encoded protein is CASSRGTASYNEQFF.